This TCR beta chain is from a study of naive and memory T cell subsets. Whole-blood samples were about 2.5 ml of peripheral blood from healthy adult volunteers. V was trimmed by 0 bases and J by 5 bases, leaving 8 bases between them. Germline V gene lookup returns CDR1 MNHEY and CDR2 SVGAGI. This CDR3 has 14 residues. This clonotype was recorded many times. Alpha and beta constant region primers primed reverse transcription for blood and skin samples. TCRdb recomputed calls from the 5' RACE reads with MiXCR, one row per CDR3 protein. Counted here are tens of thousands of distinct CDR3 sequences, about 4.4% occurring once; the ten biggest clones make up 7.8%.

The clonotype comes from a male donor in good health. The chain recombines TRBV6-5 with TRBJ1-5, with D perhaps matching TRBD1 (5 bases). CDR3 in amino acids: CASSYSGVDQPQHF. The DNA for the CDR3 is TGTGCCAGCAGTTACTCGGGGGTCGATCAGCCCCAGCATTTT.